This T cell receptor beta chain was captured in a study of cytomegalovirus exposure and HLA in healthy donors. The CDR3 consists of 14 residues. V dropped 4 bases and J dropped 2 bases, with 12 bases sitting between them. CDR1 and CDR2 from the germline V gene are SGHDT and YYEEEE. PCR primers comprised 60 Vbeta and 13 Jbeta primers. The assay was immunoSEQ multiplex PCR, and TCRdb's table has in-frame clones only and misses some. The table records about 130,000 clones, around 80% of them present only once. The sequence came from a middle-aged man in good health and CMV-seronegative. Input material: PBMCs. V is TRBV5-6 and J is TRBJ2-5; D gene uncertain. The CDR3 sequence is CASSARPGQETQYF. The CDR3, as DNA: TGTGCCAGCAGCGCCAGGCCAGGACAAGAGACCCAGTACTTC.